The 4 T cell receptor beta chains below come from one sample, sequenced in a study of patients and donors after allogeneic stem cell transplantation. TCRdb re-analysed the RT-PCR reads in MiXCR, keeping a single row per CDR3 protein. The data contain approximately 210,000 distinct CDR3 sequences, less than 45% of them singletons. Sequences were obtained from blood, either unsorted or a sorted T cell fraction (not recorded which). All receptors come from a human donor who was either an allogeneic HSCT recipient or a stem cell or donor lymphocyte infusion donor (not recorded which). It is not recorded whose cells these are; they may come from a transplant donor.

This chain uses TRBV10-3 with TRBJ2-1, with TRBD2 matching 8 bases. The V gene's germline CDR1 is ENHRY and CDR2 SYGVKD. The CDR3 sequence is 15 residues long. V shed 7 bases, J shed 6 bases, and the junction held 11 bases outside the gene matches. The CDR3 region is CAIKKPGLEFNEQFF. The CDR3 DNA sequence: TGTGCCATCAAGAAACCGGGACTAGAATTCAATGAGCAGTTCTTC.

A few counts support this clonotype. The chain joins TRBV4-3 to TRBJ1-2, with TRBD1 matching over 8 bases. V gave up 2 bases and J gave up 7 bases; unmatched junction bases: 9. The CDR3 loop spans 15 amino acids. CDR1 and CDR2 (germline): LGHNA, YSLEER. CDR3 in DNA: TGCGCCAGCAGCCAATGGCGGCAGGGGGCTTTTGGCTACACCTTC. This encodes CASSQWRQGAFGYTF.

The rearrangement uses TRBV29-1 and TRBJ2-7; weak D call: TRBD2 (6 bases). Germline V lookup: CDR1 SQVTM, CDR2 ANQGSEA. The length of the CDR3 is 13 residues. V was trimmed by 8 bases and J by 6 bases, leaving 20 bases between them. The CDR3 nucleotides are TGCAGCCCGGAGGGGAGAGGAAGGAGCGAGCAGTACTTC. Residues: CSPEGRGRSEQYF.

The chain uses TRBV5-1 and TRBJ1-2; D is ambiguous. CDR3 length equals 15 residues. V gave up 3 bases and J gave up 5 bases, with 17 bases separating them. The germline gives CDR1 SGHRS, CDR2 YFSETQ. The CDR3 sequence is CASSSTREPGYGYTF. For the CDR3, the DNA is TGCGCCAGCAGCTCAACAAGGGAGCCCGGGTATGGCTACACCTTC.